Listed below are T cell receptor beta chains from one sample, sequenced in a study of blood T cell repertoires in COVID-19. Assay: immunoSEQ multiplex PCR; the TCRdb copy retains only in-frame clones and omits some. Of approximately 270,000 clones in the sample, around 89% were seen once. Sequencing was done on a sample of peripheral blood. The receptors come from a woman aged 25 to 39 with COVID-19, enrolled during active disease. Both conserved end residues are part of each CDR3. Fields, in order: J gene, D gene, CDR3 length, clone size, V gene, CDR3 protein, CDR3 DNA. A D gene is named only where the DNA matches it firmly. Size tells how often a clone was seen (once, few, many) or the class of an expanded clone, and some rows leave it out.

>TRBJ1-5|TRBD1|16|NA|TRBV6-1
CASSEARTGVNQPQHF
TGTGCCAGCAGTGAAGCACGAACAGGGGTTAATCAGCCCCAGCATTTT
>TRBJ2-1|NA|15|once|TRBV6-2/TRBV6-3
CASSYRASSYNEQFF
TGTGCCAGCAGTTACCGGGCTAGCAGTTACAATGAGCAGTTCTTC
>TRBJ2-3|TRBD1|16|NA|TRBV13
CASSLPETGGEDTQYF
TGTGCCAGCAGCTTACCGGAGACAGGGGGTGAAGATACGCAGTATTTT
>TRBJ1-4|NA|14|NA|TRBV5-1
CASSSGRGFEKLFF
TGCGCCAGCAGCTCAGGACGGGGATTTGAAAAACTGTTTTTT
>TRBJ2-1|TRBD1|15|NA|TRBV29-1
CSVERGQGWYNEQFF
TGCAGCGTTGAAAGGGGACAGGGGTGGTACAATGAGCAGTTCTTC
>TRBJ2-5|NA|13|NA|TRBV27
CASSNPYQETQYF
TGTGCCAGCAGTAACCCCTATCAAGAGACCCAGTACTTC
>TRBJ1-1|TRBD1|19|few|TRBV6-2/TRBV6-3
CASSYSTGGTRRTNTEAFF
TGTGCCAGCAGTTATTCCACAGGGGGCACTAGAAGAACAAACACTGAAGCTTTCTTT
>TRBJ1-4|TRBD1|14|NA|TRBV4-1
CASSQGQGGGKLFF
TGCGCCAGCAGCCAAGGACAGGGGGGGGGAAAACTGTTTTTT
>TRBJ2-2|TRBD1|16|NA|TRBV11-1
CASRSGTGGQIGELFF
TGTGCCAGCAGATCCGGGACAGGGGGTCAAATCGGGGAGCTGTTTTTT
>TRBJ2-7|TRBD1|14|few|TRBV6-5
CASSYSDRTWEQYF
TGTGCCAGCAGTTACTCGGACAGGACGTGGGAGCAGTACTTC
>TRBJ1-2|NA|13|NA|TRBV28
CASSWGREFGYTF
TGTGCCAGCAGTTGGGGCAGGGAATTCGGCTACACCTTC
>TRBJ2-3|TRBD1|12|once|TRBV2
CASKLDRGQLTF
TGTGCCAGCAAATTGGACAGGGGGCAATTGACCTTT
>TRBJ1-6|TRBD1|16|NA|TRBV4-3
CASSLFPGQADSPLHF
TGCGCCAGCAGCCTTTTCCCAGGACAGGCTGACTCACCCCTCCACTTT
>TRBJ1-2|NA|16|NA|TRBV28
CASSPGGGSPLLGYTF
TGTGCCAGCAGTCCCGGGGGGGGCAGTCCTTTGCTTGGCTACACCTTC
>TRBJ2-2|NA|15|NA|TRBV5-1
CASSLGTANTGELFF
TGCGCCAGCAGCTTGGGGACAGCGAACACCGGGGAGCTGTTTTTT
>TRBJ2-7|NA|13|once|TRBV28
CASSWGQGYEQYF
TGTGCCAGCAGTTGGGGGCAGGGTTACGAGCAGTACTTC
>TRBJ1-1|NA|14|NA|TRBV11-3
CASSLEGQGVRAFF
TGTGCCAGCAGCTTAGAAGGTCAGGGCGTGAGAGCTTTCTTT
>TRBJ1-2|NA|14|NA|TRBV19
CASSRDPANYGYTF
TGTGCCAGTAGCAGGGATCCGGCGAACTATGGCTACACCTTC